These 25 T cell receptor beta chains were all obtained from the same sample, sequenced in a study of T-cell reconstitution after alpha-beta-depleted transplantation in children. Preparing the TCRbeta library involved the use of unique molecular identifiers. MiXCR, applied by TCRdb to the PCR reads, yields one record per CDR3 protein. The repertoire holds 500,000 to 650,000 distinct CDR3 sequences, with 11% as singletons. Sequencing was performed on PBMCs, mostly from graft donor cells, taken 180 days after TCRalphabeta/CD19-depleted stem cell transplant. The receptors were gathered from a female patient aged 2-9 years who had a stem cell transplant for aplastic anemia, so the T cells may come from the graft donor.

This clonotype was recorded at least ten times. The rearrangement joins TRBV20-1 to TRBJ1-6; D remains ambiguous. The CDR3 has 13 residues. V was cut by 5 bases and J by 6 bases, with 11 bases left in between. Per germline, CDR1 DFQATT and CDR2 SNEGSKA (reference sequence). The CDR3 region is CSAVGDGNSPLHF. The CDR3 DNA sequence: TGCAGTGCTGTCGGGGATGGTAATTCACCCCTCCACTTT.

The table lists this clonotype with many counts. The chain is built from TRBV12-3 or TRBV12-4 and TRBJ2-4; D is perhaps TRBD1 or TRBD2 (5 bases each). This CDR3 is built from 15 residues. The V end lost 3 bases, the J end lost 4 bases, and 13 bases lay between the germline ends. CDR3 protein: CASSFRDLMKNIQYF. The CDR3 DNA follows: TGTGCCAGCAGTTTCCGGGACCTCATGAAAAACATTCAGTACTTC.

This clonotype was counted a few times. The chain combines TRBV20-1 with TRBJ2-3; 8 nucleotides align to TRBD1. Germline loops: CDR1 DFQATT, CDR2 SNEGSKA (reference sequence). V shed 1 base and J 1 base; nucleotides not matched to a gene: 4. This CDR3 is 15 amino acids long. The CDR3 loop is CSARAGGQGTDTQYF. The CDR3 nucleotides are TGCAGTGCTAGAGCTGGGGGACAGGGCACAGATACGCAGTATTTT.

J is TRBJ2-1 and V is TRBV24-1; D tentatively fits TRBD1 or TRBD2 (5 bases each). Germline values: CDR1 KGHDR, CDR2 SFDVKD. The ends were cut back, 5 bases at V and 7 bases at J, with 32 bases in the middle. The CDR3 is 20 residues long. Here the CDR3 reads CATSAPGTIRSIPTWNEQFF. The CDR3 DNA is TGTGCCACCAGTGCCCCCGGGACCATACGTTCGATCCCCACTTGGAATGAGCAGTTCTTC.

The chain has TRBV6-5 and TRBJ2-7; 13 positions match TRBD2. The CDR3 runs to 17 residues. Germline assignment: CDR1 MNHEY and CDR2 SVGAGI. The J segment lost 0 bases and the V segment lost 2 bases, leaving 4 bases of the junction unmatched. The CDR3 DNA reads TGTGCCAGCAGTTACCCCTGGACTAGCGGGAGCTCCTACGAGCAGTACTTC. Its protein product is CASSYPWTSGSSYEQYF.

Ten or more counts support this clonotype. In DNA form, the CDR3 reads TGCGCCAGCAGCACGACCGGGGAGCTGTTTTTT. It encodes CASSTTGELFF. This sequence joins TRBV5-1 and TRBJ2-2; D call uncertain. The CDR3 totals 11 residues. V was shortened by 4 bases and J by 5 bases, with 3 bases between the two germline ends. Germline V CDR1 and CDR2: SGHRS, YFSETQ.

The chain has TRBV25-1 and TRBJ2-1; 9 bases agree with TRBD2. V dropped 1 base and J dropped 9; count of bases not matched to a gene: 7. This CDR3 has 15 residues. Germline V gives CDR1 MGHDK, CDR2 SYGVNS. CDR3 in DNA: TGTGCCAGCAGTGAATGGAGTAGCGGGAGTAGTGAGCAGTTCTTC. Protein sequence: CASSEWSSGSSEQFF.

Only a few counts were recorded for this clonotype. The rearrangement uses TRBV5-1 and TRBJ1-6; 9 bases are a match to TRBD1. The CDR3 extends over 15 amino acids. Per the germline V gene, CDR1 is SGHRS and CDR2 is YFSETQ. The J segment lost 8 bases and the V segment lost 4 bases, leaving 7 bases of the junction unmatched. Written as DNA, the CDR3 is TGCGCCAGCAGCCACCGGGACAGGGATTATTCACCCCTCCACTTT. Its translation is CASSHRDRDYSPLHF.

The gene calls are TRBV29-1 and TRBJ1-1; TRBD1 matches at 8 bases. This CDR3 region has 14 residues. Trimming took 0 bases from V and 4 from J; bases not matched to a gene: 4. Germline values: CDR1 SQVTM, CDR2 ANQGSEA. CDR3 DNA: TGCAGCGTTGAAGATCAGGGGGCAGGCACTGAAGCTTTCTTT. Translation: CSVEDQGAGTEAFF.

CDR3 sequence (DNA): TGCGCCAGCAGCCAAAGCCGGACCAGGGAGACCCAGTACTTC. It is translated as CASSQSRTRETQYF. V usage is TRBV4-3 and J usage is TRBJ2-5; D is uncertain. Germline loops: CDR1 LGHNA, CDR2 YSLEER. V gave up 2 bases and J gave up 5 bases, with 12 bases separating them. The CDR3 has 14 residues.

This clonotype turned up a few times. The chain recombines TRBV28 with TRBJ1-5, with a weak D call TRBD1 (6 bases). This CDR3 region has 15 residues. Germline V CDR1 and CDR2: MDHEN, SYDVKM. The V end was cut by 6 bases, the J end by 3 bases, with 15 bases between. In DNA form, the CDR3 reads TGTGCCAGCAGCCTTAGGCAGGGGCCCAATCAGCCCCAGCATTTT. As protein: CASSLRQGPNQPQHF.

This clonotype was seen ten or more times. This chain uses TRBV10-3 with TRBJ2-1, with 14 nucleotides matching TRBD2. Germline values: CDR1 ENHRY, CDR2 SYGVKD. Losses at the gene ends were 5 bases for V and 8 bases for J; bases not matched to a gene: 5. The CDR3 is made up of 15 amino acids. The CDR3 DNA sequence: TGTGCCATCAGTAATGGGACTAGCGGGAGCGATGAGCAGTTCTTC. Amino acid sequence: CAISNGTSGSDEQFF.

This clonotype was detected many times. The V and J genes are TRBV20-1 and TRBJ2-1; 9 nucleotides agree with TRBD2. The ends lost 3 bases at V and 8 bases at J; junction bases unmatched: 8. The germline gives CDR1 DFQATT, CDR2 SNEGSKA (reference sequence). The CDR3 spans 14 residues. The CDR3 DNA follows: TGCAGTGCTAGGTTGGGACTAGCCGTCTATGAGCAGTTCTTC. It is translated as CSARLGLAVYEQFF.

This clonotype has a handful of counts. The rearrangement links TRBV28 to TRBJ2-3; 8 nucleotides agree with TRBD1. The germline V gene has CDR1 MDHEN and CDR2 SYDVKM. The CDR3 runs to 15 residues. After removal of 7 bases from V and 4 bases from J, the junction contained 10 bases not matched to a gene. CDR3 in DNA: TGTGCCAGCACAGGCTATCAACAGGGGGCAGATACGCAGTATTTT. As protein: CASTGYQQGADTQYF. The entire variable domain, with the rest obtained from reference TRBV28 and TRBJ2-3, is as follows: DVKVTQSSRYLVKRTGEKVFLECVQDMDHENMFWYRQDPGLGLRLIYFSYDVKMKEKGDIPEGYSVSREKKERFSLILESASTNQTSMYLCASTGYQQGADTQYFGPGTRLTVL.

This clonotype was found many times. The genes are TRBV10-3 and TRBJ2-6; D is undetermined. V dropped 6 bases and J dropped 4 bases, with 16 bases sitting between them. This CDR3 has 16 residues. Germline V lookup: CDR1 ENHRY, CDR2 SYGVKD. The DNA for the CDR3 is TGTGCCATCAGGCAGGCACCCCCCCTCGGGGCCAACGTCCTGACTTTC. Translation gives CAIRQAPPLGANVLTF.

This clonotype occurred a few times. This sequence joins TRBV30 and TRBJ2-1, with D perhaps TRBD1 or TRBD2 (5 bases each). The germline CDR1 and CDR2 sequences are GTSNPN and SVGIG (reference sequence). CDR3 size: 13 residues. V shed 3 bases and J shed 4 bases, with 10 bases lying between them. CDR3 region: CAWSPGPYNEQFF. As DNA, the CDR3 is TGTGCCTGGAGCCCGGGACCTTACAATGAGCAGTTCTTC.

This chain joins TRBV7-2 and TRBJ1-2; D uncertain. V was pared by 0 bases and J by 8 bases, with 10 bases between. Germline CDR1 and CDR2: SGHTA and FQGNSA. This CDR3 comprises 13 residues. CDR3 loop: CASSLADFWGYTF. The CDR3 bases are TGTGCCAGCAGCTTAGCAGACTTCTGGGGCTACACCTTC.

The V and J genes are TRBV5-1 and TRBJ2-2; D is possibly TRBD2 (5 bases). CDR1 and CDR2 (germline): SGHRS, YFSETQ. Between the trimmed V and J ends, which lost 4 bases and 0 bases, there was a span of 13 bases. The CDR3 totals 16 residues. Here the CDR3 reads CASSLDGGANTGELFF. The DNA of the CDR3 is TGCGCCAGCAGCCTGGACGGAGGTGCGAACACCGGGGAGCTGTTTTTT.

The chain couples TRBV5-1 to TRBJ1-2, with D possibly matching TRBD1 (5 bases). The CDR3 length is 15 residues. V was shortened by 2 bases and J by 0 bases, with 11 bases between the two germline ends. Germline CDR1 SGHRS, CDR2 YFSETQ. The chain's CDR3 is CASSFNRRPNYGYTF. CDR3 coding DNA: TGCGCCAGCAGCTTTAACAGGCGACCTAACTATGGCTACACCTTC.

The chain combines TRBV20-1 with TRBJ2-1, with D possibly TRBD1 on 5 matching bases. CDR1 is DFQATT and CDR2 is SNEGSKA in the germline V gene (reference sequence). Trimming shortened V by 6 bases and J by 3 bases, and 9 bases separated the two germline ends. This CDR3 contains 12 residues. The CDR3 loop is CSAMTDYNEQFF. In nucleotides, the CDR3 is TGCAGTGCAATGACAGACTACAATGAGCAGTTCTTC.

The chain couples TRBV7-2 to TRBJ2-2, with D maybe TRBD2 (6 bases). Trimming pared 5 bases from V and 4 bases from J, leaving 17 bases between. There are 16 residues in the CDR3. Germline V CDR1 and CDR2: SGHTA, FQGNSA. CDR3 in DNA: TGTGCCAGCAGCCTAAGACTAGTAGGAGGCACCGGGGAGCTGTTTTTT. It translates to CASSLRLVGGTGELFF.

The rearrangement links TRBV29-1 to TRBJ2-3; D call uncertain. The CDR3 extends over 13 amino acids. The germline V gene encodes CDR1 SQVTM and CDR2 ANQGSEA. The V end was cut by 7 bases, the J end by 2 bases, with 13 bases between. The CDR3 nucleotides read TGCAGCGGTCGCCAGTTTTTCACAGATACGCAGTATTTT. Translation: CSGRQFFTDTQYF.

This clonotype was seen a few times. This chain uses TRBV6-1 with TRBJ2-2; D is perhaps TRBD1 (5 bases). The germline V gene has CDR1 MNHNS and CDR2 SASEGT. Trimming removed 6 bases from V and 1 base from J, with 12 bases in between. The CDR3 is 15 amino acids. The CDR3 is CASRGRDRNTGELFF. CDR3 in DNA: TGTGCCAGCAGGGGGCGCGACAGGAACACCGGGGAGCTGTTTTTT.

In this sample, this clonotype turned up a few times. The chain combines TRBV5-1 with TRBJ2-2; 12 nucleotides line up with TRBD1. V shed 0 bases and J 6 bases; nucleotides not matched to a gene: 6. There are 17 residues in the CDR3. From germline, CDR1 is SGHRS and CDR2 YFSETQ. CDR3: CASSLEGQGAAAGELFF. The CDR3 region has the DNA TGCGCCAGCAGCTTGGAGGGACAGGGGGCGGCGGCCGGGGAGCTGTTTTTT.

This clonotype was seen a few times. V gene TRBV5-1 combines with J gene TRBJ1-2; a weak D match, TRBD1 (5 bases). V was shortened by 0 bases and J by 6 bases, with 12 bases between the two germline ends. Germline V CDR1 and CDR2: SGHRS, YFSETQ. This CDR3 is 14 amino acids long. CDR3 protein: CASSLGGGGNGYTF. As DNA, the CDR3 is TGCGCCAGCAGCTTGGGGGGCGGAGGAAATGGCTACACCTTC.